This TCR beta chain was found in a study of CD8+CD57+ T cells in acquired aplastic anemia. Those patients picked for sequencing had displayed CD8+CD57+ cell expansion on flow cytometry. The study profiled TCR beta VDJ and CDR3 using genomic DNA as template. TCRdb reanalysed the reads using MiXCR and keeps one entry per CDR3 protein. Of 160,000 or so distinct CDR3 sequences in the sample, about 45% were seen once. V was pared by 5 bases and J by 6 bases, with 10 bases between. The germline V gene has CDR1 SGHTA and CDR2 FQGNSA. This CDR3 has 12 amino acids. This clonotype has at least ten counts. The source of this sequence is a human donor with aplastic anemia. The V and J genes are TRBV7-2 and TRBJ1-2; D might be TRBD1 (6 bases). The sequencing input was sorted CD4+, CD8+, or CD8+CD57+ T cells (not recorded which) from PBMCs. Here the CDR3 DNA reads TGTGCCAGCAGCAACAGGGTTGATGGCTACACCTTC. Its protein product is CASSNRVDGYTF.